The 4 T cell receptor beta chains below were found in one sample sequenced in a study of OX40 agonist ivuxolimab in advanced cancers. Only in-frame clones appear in the TCRdb table, and some are missing; sequencing was by immunoSEQ multiplex PCR. Here the sample spans around 6,100 clones, around four fifths being singletons. This specimen was CD4+ or CD8+ T cells sorted from blood, taken in a trial of the OX40 agonist ivuxolimab. The receptors come from an adult with an advanced solid tumor such as melanoma, head and neck, liver or kidney cancer.

J is TRBJ2-3 and V is TRBV27, with 12 positions matching TRBD1. The J segment lost 2 bases and the V segment lost 5 bases, leaving 2 bases of the junction unmatched. CDR3 length: 15 residues. Germline V CDR1 and CDR2: MNHEY, SMNVEV (reference sequence). The CDR3 DNA sequence: TGTGCCAGCAGTGGGACAGGGGGCTACACAGATACGCAGTATTTT. Its protein product is CASSGTGGYTDTQYF.

V and J are TRBV15 and TRBJ2-2; D is perhaps TRBD1 or TRBD2 (5 bases each). CDR3 size: 16 residues. Trimming removed 1 base from V and 6 bases from J, with 15 bases in between. In germline, CDR1 is LNHNV, CDR2 YYDKDF (reference sequence). The chain's CDR3 is CATSRGRGVAPGELFF. CDR3 DNA sequence: TGTGCCACCAGCAGAGGGAGAGGGGTAGCGCCCGGGGAGCTGTTTTTT.

The chain links TRBV27 to TRBJ1-2; possibly TRBD1 for D (6 bases). The CDR3 length is 14 residues. Germline V CDR1 and CDR2: MNHEY, SMNVEV (reference sequence). Trimming left V 2 bases short and J 4 bases short, with 11 bases between. The CDR3 nucleotides read TGTGCCAGCAGTTTAGGGGGCGGGGGCTATGGCTACACCTTC. This codes for CASSLGGGGYGYTF.

The gene calls are TRBV6-5 and TRBJ1-5; D uncertain. The CDR3 loop spans 12 amino acids. CDR1 is MNHEY and CDR2 is SVGAGI in the germline V gene. The V end lost 3 bases, the J end lost 7 bases, and 7 bases lay between the germline ends. This CDR3 reads CASSYPAQPQHF. The CDR3 DNA sequence: TGTGCCAGCAGTTATCCCGCACAGCCCCAGCATTTT.